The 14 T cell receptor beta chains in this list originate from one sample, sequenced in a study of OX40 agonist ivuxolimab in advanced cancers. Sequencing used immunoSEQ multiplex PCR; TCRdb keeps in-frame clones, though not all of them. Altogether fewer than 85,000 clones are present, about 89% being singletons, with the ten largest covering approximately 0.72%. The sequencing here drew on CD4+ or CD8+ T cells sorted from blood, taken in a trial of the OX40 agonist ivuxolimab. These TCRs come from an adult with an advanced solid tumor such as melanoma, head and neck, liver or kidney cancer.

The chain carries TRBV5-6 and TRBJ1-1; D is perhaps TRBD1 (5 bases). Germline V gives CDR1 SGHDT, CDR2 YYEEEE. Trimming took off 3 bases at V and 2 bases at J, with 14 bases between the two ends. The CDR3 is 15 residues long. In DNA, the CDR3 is TGTGCCAGCAGCTCCCTAGACAGATTTAACACTGAAGCTTTCTTT. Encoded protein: CASSSLDRFNTEAFF. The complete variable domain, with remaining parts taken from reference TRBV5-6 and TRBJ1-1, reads DAGVTQSPTHLIKTRGQQVTLRCSPKSGHDTVSWYQQALGQGPQFIFQYYEEEERQRGNFPDRFSGHQFPNYSSELNVNALLLGDSALYLCASSSLDRFNTEAFFGQGTRLTVV.

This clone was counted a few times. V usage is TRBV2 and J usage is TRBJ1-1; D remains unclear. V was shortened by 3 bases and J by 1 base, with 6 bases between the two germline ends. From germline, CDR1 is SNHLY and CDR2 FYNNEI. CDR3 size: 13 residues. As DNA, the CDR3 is TGTGCCAGCAGTGAGTCCGGGAACACTGAAGCTTTCTTT. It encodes CASSESGNTEAFF.

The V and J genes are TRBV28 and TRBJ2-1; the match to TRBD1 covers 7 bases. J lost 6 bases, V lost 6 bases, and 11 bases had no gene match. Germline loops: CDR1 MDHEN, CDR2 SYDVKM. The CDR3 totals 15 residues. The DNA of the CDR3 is TGTGCCAGCAGCAACCTCACTCCAGGGGGCAATGAGCAGTTCTTC. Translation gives CASSNLTPGGNEQFF. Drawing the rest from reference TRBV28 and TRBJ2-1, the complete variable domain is DVKVTQSSRYLVKRTGEKVFLECVQDMDHENMFWYRQDPGLGLRLIYFSYDVKMKEKGDIPEGYSVSREKKERFSLILESASTNQTSMYLCASSNLTPGGNEQFFGPGTRLTVL.

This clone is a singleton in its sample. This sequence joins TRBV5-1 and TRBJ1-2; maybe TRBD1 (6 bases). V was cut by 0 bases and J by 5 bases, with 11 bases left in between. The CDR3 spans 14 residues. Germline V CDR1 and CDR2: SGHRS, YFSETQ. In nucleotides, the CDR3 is TGCGCCAGCAGCTTGGAAGGTCAGGGGTATGGCTACACCTTC. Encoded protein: CASSLEGQGYGYTF.

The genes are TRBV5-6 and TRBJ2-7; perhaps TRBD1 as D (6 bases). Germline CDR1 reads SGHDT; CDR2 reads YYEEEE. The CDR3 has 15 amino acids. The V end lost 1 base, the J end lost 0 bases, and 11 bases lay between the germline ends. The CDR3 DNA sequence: TGTGCCAGCAGCTTGTTTCGGACAGACTCCTACGAGCAGTACTTC. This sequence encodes CASSLFRTDSYEQYF.

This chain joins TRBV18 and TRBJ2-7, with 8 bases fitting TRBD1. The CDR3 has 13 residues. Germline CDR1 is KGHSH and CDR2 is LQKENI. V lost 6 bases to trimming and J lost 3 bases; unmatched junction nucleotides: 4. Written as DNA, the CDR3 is TGTGCCAGCTCGCCTACAGGGGGCTACGAGCAGTACTTC. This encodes CASSPTGGYEQYF.

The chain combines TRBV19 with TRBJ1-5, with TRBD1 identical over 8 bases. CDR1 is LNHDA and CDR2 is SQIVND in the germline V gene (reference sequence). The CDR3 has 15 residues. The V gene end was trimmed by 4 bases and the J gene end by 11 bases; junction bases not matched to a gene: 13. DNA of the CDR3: TGTGCCAGTAGTACGAGCGAGACAGGGGATAGGTCCCAGCATTTT. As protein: CASSTSETGDRSQHF.

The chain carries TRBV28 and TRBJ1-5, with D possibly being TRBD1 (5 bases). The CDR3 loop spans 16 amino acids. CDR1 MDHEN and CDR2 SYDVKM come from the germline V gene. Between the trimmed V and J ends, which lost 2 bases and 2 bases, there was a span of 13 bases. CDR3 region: CASSLASGVGNQPQHF. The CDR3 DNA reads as TGTGCCAGCAGTTTAGCTTCGGGGGTGGGCAATCAGCCCCAGCATTTT.

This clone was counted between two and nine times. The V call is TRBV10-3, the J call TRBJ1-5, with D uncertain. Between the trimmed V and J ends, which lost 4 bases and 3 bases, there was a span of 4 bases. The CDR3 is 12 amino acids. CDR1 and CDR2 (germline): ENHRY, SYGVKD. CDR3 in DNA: TGTGCCATCAGTGGAGTCAATCAGCCCCAGCATTTT. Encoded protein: CAISGVNQPQHF.

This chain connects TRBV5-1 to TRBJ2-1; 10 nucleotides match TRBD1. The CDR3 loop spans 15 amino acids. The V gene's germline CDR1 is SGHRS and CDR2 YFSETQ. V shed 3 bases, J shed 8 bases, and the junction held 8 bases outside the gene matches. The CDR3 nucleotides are TGCGCCAGCAGCTGGCGCTTCGGGACAGGGGATGAGCAGTTCTTC. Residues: CASSWRFGTGDEQFF.

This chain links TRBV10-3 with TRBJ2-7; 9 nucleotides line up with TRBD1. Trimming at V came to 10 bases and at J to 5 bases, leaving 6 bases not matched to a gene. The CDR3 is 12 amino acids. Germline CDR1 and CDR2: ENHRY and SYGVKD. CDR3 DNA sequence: TGTGCCAGTTGGGACAGGGATCACGAGCAGTACTTC. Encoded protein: CASWDRDHEQYF.

The CDR3 spells CASFRLAGNEQYF. Written as DNA, the CDR3 is TGTGCCAGCTTCAGACTAGCGGGAAATGAGCAGTACTTC. The chain recombines TRBV5-5 with TRBJ2-7; 11 nucleotides agree with TRBD2. The CDR3 runs to 13 residues. V dropped 7 bases and J dropped 7; count of bases not matched to a gene: 7. The germline CDR1 and CDR2 sequences are SGHKS and YYEKEE (reference sequence).

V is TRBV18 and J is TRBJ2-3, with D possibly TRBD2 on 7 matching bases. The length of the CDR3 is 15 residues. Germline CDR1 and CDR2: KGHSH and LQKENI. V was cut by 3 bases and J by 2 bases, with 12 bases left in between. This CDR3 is CASSPGRGNTDTQYF. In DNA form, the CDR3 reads TGTGCCAGCTCACCGGGGAGGGGGAACACAGATACGCAGTATTTT. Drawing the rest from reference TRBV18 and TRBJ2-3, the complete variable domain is NAGVMQNPRHLVRRRGQEARLRCSPMKGHSHVYWYRQLPEEGLKFMVYLQKENIIDESGMPKERFSAEFPKEGPSILRIQQVVRGDSAAYFCASSPGRGNTDTQYFGPGTRLTVL.

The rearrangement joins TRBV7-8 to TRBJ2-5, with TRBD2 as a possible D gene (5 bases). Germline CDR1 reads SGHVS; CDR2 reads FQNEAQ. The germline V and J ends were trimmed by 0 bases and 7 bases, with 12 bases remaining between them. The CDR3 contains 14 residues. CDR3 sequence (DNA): TGTGCCAGCAGCTTAGCGGACTCCGCATCGACCCAGTACTTC. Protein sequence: CASSLADSASTQYF.